The sequence of this T cell receptor (beta chain) was determined in a study of radiation and T cells in renal cell carcinoma. V was clipped by 7 bases and J by 2 bases; unmatched bases: 4. Germline-derived CDR1 and CDR2 are MNHEY and SVGAGI. The CDR3 extends over 13 amino acids. Time point defined: blood 4 weeks post-SBRT, at nephrectomy. Treatment given: 15 Gy SBRT to primary tumor, nephrectomy 4 weeks later. Nephrectomy followed 15 Gy stereotactic body radiation by 4 weeks. Data came from immunoSEQ multiplex PCR; TCRdb stores just in-frame clones and leaves some out. The sample has more than 60,000 clones, around four fifths seen once; the top ten hold around 2.5%.

The TCR comes from a woman aged 60 to 75 with renal cell carcinoma. The sample was blood, taken from a patient whose treatment included radiotherapy and nephrectomy. The rearrangement joins TRBV6-5 to TRBJ1-2; 7 nucleotides align to TRBD1. This CDR3 reads CASTRGENYGYTF. The CDR3 region has the DNA TGTGCCAGCACCAGGGGGGAAAACTATGGCTACACCTTC.